The 31 T cell receptor beta chains below were found in one sample sequenced in a study of blood T cell repertoires in COVID-19. Sequencing used immunoSEQ multiplex PCR; TCRdb keeps in-frame clones, though not all of them. Among more than 350,000 clones, about 83% were seen once, and the ten largest hold approximately 9.3%. The sample comprised PBMCs or T cells enriched from blood (not recorded which). These receptors all stem from a woman in her forties or fifties who had recovered from COVID-19.

This chain connects TRBV5-1 to TRBJ1-2; TRBD1 matches at 9 bases. CDR1 is SGHRS and CDR2 is YFSETQ in the germline V gene. This CDR3 region has 15 residues. Trimming took 4 bases from V and 8 from J; bases not matched to a gene: 12. This CDR3 reads CASSGAPGQGHGYTF. In nucleotides, the CDR3 is TGCGCCAGCAGCGGGGCTCCGGGACAGGGACACGGCTACACCTTC. Using reference TRBV5-1 and TRBJ1-2 for the parts outside the CDR3, the full variable domain is KAGVTQTPRYLIKTRGQQVTLSCSPISGHRSVSWYQQTPGQGLQFLFEYFSETQRNKGNFPGRFSGRQFSNSRSEMNVSTLELGDSALYLCASSGAPGQGHGYTFGSGTRLTVV.

This sequence joins TRBV7-3 and TRBJ2-6; 9 nucleotides align to TRBD1. CDR1 and CDR2 from the germline V gene are SGHTA and FQGTGA. Trimming cost V 2 bases and J 2 bases; bases outside gene matches: 7. The CDR3 has 18 amino acids. The CDR3 is CASSLDRDRAPGANVLTF. The CDR3 nucleotides are TGTGCCAGCAGCTTAGATCGGGACAGGGCTCCTGGGGCCAACGTCCTGACTTTC.

CDR3 DNA sequence: TGTGCCAGCGGGACAGGGGCCCGCACAGATACGCAGTATTTT. Translation: CASGTGARTDTQYF. This chain uses TRBV7-9 with TRBJ2-3, with TRBD1 matching 10 bases. Per germline, CDR1 SEHNR and CDR2 FQNEAQ (reference sequence). The V gene end was trimmed by 8 bases and the J gene end by 1 base; junction bases not matched to a gene: 3. There are 14 residues in the CDR3. Full variable domain (outside the CDR3, taken from reference TRBV7-9 and TRBJ2-3): DTGVSQNPRHKITKRGQNVTFRCDPISEHNRLYWYRQTLGQGPEFLTYFQNEAQLEKSRLLSDRFSAERPKGSFSTLEIQRTEQGDSAMYLCASGTGARTDTQYFGPGTRLTVL.

The chain carries TRBV28 and TRBJ2-2, with D unresolved. Germline CDR1 reads MDHEN; CDR2 reads SYDVKM. The CDR3 sequence is 12 residues long. With 6 bases removed from V and 3 bases from J, the gap between germline ends came to 5 bases. The CDR3 region is CASSKHTGELFF. The CDR3 region has the DNA TGTGCCAGCAGCAAGCACACCGGGGAGCTGTTTTTT.

DNA for the CDR3: TGTGCCAGTAGTATGGTAGCGGGGGCAAGCAATCAGCCCCAGCATTTT. Translation gives CASSMVAGASNQPQHF. This chain links TRBV19 with TRBJ1-5; D perhaps matches TRBD1 (6 bases). CDR1 LNHDA and CDR2 SQIVND come from the germline V gene (reference sequence). V dropped 3 bases and J dropped 1 base, with 13 bases sitting between them. This CDR3 has 16 amino acids.

The chain is built from TRBV2 and TRBJ1-5; D may be TRBD1 (5 bases). The CDR3 extends over 16 amino acids. Trimming took off 2 bases at V and 4 bases at J, with 15 bases between the two ends. Germline V gene sequence: CDR1 SNHLY, CDR2 FYNNEI. DNA for the CDR3: TGTGCCAGCAGTGAACGCTTGGGGCAGGGTAATCAGCCCCAGCATTTT. Protein product: CASSERLGQGNQPQHF.

This clone has just a few counts. V gene TRBV4-3 combines with J gene TRBJ1-3; unclear D gene. Germline V CDR1 and CDR2: LGHNA, YSLEER. Trimming left V 1 base short and J 3 bases short, with 10 bases between. This CDR3 has 15 residues. The CDR3 reads CASSQGFEGGNTIYF. The CDR3, as DNA: TGCGCCAGCAGCCAAGGTTTCGAGGGTGGAAACACCATATATTTT.

The chain links TRBV4-2 to TRBJ2-5; 10 nucleotides match TRBD2. The germline V gene encodes CDR1 LGHNA and CDR2 YNFKEQ. Unmatched junction bases numbered 8, after V lost 3 bases and J lost 1 base. The CDR3 loop spans 17 amino acids. The CDR3 DNA reads TGTGCCAGCAGCCAGGAACCTAGCGGGGGCACCCAAGAGACCCAGTACTTC. It encodes CASSQEPSGGTQETQYF.

This clone showed up just once. This chain uses TRBV18 with TRBJ1-1; 9 bases are a match to TRBD1. The junction had 5 bases not matched to a gene; V was cut back by 3 bases and J by 0 bases. This CDR3 region has 16 residues. In germline, CDR1 is KGHSH, CDR2 LQKENI. Written as DNA, the CDR3 is TGTGCCAGCTCACCGGGACAGGGAATCATGAACACTGAAGCTTTCTTT. Its protein product is CASSPGQGIMNTEAFF.

The rearrangement joins TRBV6-5 to TRBJ2-2; D is perhaps TRBD2 (6 bases). The CDR3 length is 14 residues. The germline V gene has CDR1 MNHEY and CDR2 SVGAGI. Trimming pared 10 bases from V and 5 bases from J, leaving 17 bases between. CDR3 residues: CATAGTETTGELFF. As DNA, the CDR3 is TGTGCCACCGCGGGGACGGAGACGACCGGGGAGCTGTTTTTT.

This clone was seen more than once but under ten times. V and J are TRBV9 and TRBJ2-1; TRBD2 might be the D (6 bases). This CDR3 has 14 amino acids. Trimming pared 2 bases from V and 5 bases from J, leaving 11 bases between. The germline V gene has CDR1 SGDLS and CDR2 YYNGEE. The CDR3 region is CASSVRLVDNEQFF. In DNA, the CDR3 is TGTGCCAGCAGCGTTAGACTAGTGGACAATGAGCAGTTCTTC.

This clone appeared a few times. The chain links TRBV27 to TRBJ1-2; D unresolved. V was trimmed by 5 bases and J by 4 bases, leaving 11 bases between them. From germline, CDR1 is MNHEY and CDR2 SMNVEV (reference sequence). The CDR3 length is 13 residues. The CDR3 protein is CASSEGAIYGYTF. DNA for the CDR3: TGTGCCAGCAGTGAGGGCGCAATCTATGGCTACACCTTC.

This chain links TRBV28 with TRBJ2-7; D is uncertain. Trimming left V 7 bases short and J 9 bases short, with 22 bases between. Germline CDR1 is MDHEN and CDR2 is SYDVKM. The CDR3 has 14 residues. CDR3 sequence (DNA): TGTGCCAGCACCTCACGGCCAACAGCCTCTTGGCAGTACTTC. This translates into CASTSRPTASWQYF.

This sequence joins TRBV9 and TRBJ2-2; 8 nucleotides align to TRBD1. The germline V gene has CDR1 SGDLS and CDR2 YYNGEE. Losses at the gene ends were 4 bases for V and 4 bases for J; bases not matched to a gene: 9. CDR3 size: 16 residues. CDR3 DNA sequence: TGTGCCAGCAGCCCACCGGGACAGGAGTTCACCGGGGAGCTGTTTTTT. This codes for CASSPPGQEFTGELFF.

The CDR3 region is CASSQGQRNTEAFF. DNA of the CDR3: TGCGCCAGCAGCCAAGGACAGCGGAACACTGAAGCTTTCTTT. The chain employs TRBV4-1 and TRBJ1-1, with D possibly being TRBD1 (5 bases). With 1 base removed from V and 1 base from J, the gap between germline ends came to 7 bases. In germline, CDR1 is MGHRA, CDR2 YSYEKL. The CDR3 consists of 14 residues.

The chain couples TRBV2 to TRBJ2-7; TRBD1 agrees at 10 bases. This CDR3 comprises 15 residues. Per germline, CDR1 SNHLY and CDR2 FYNNEI. Unmatched junction bases numbered 7, after V lost 2 bases and J lost 6 bases. The CDR3 protein is CASSEMRDRGPEQYF. The CDR3 nucleotides read TGTGCCAGCAGTGAAATGCGGGACAGGGGTCCCGAGCAGTACTTC.

V and J are TRBV6-5 and TRBJ2-1; 9 bases are shared with TRBD2. Losses at the gene ends were 5 bases for V and 14 bases for J; bases not matched to a gene: 10. The germline V gene has CDR1 MNHEY and CDR2 SVGAGI. The length of the CDR3 is 13 residues. The DNA for the CDR3 is TGTGCCAGCAGTCCTAATAGCGGGGGCTCGGAGTTCTTC. It codes for CASSPNSGGSEFF.

The V call is TRBV9, the J call TRBJ1-3, with D hard to call. The V and J ends lost 0 bases and 4 bases respectively, with 8 bases between them. The CDR3 totals 14 residues. Germline CDR1 is SGDLS and CDR2 is YYNGEE. The CDR3 loop reads CASSVAWQGNTIYF. CDR3 nucleotides: TGTGCCAGCAGCGTAGCGTGGCAGGGAAACACCATATATTTT.

The J gene is TRBJ2-2, the V gene TRBV4-2; 10 nucleotides align to TRBD2. V lost 5 bases, J lost 6 bases, and 6 bases stayed unmatched. Per the germline V gene, CDR1 is LGHNA and CDR2 is YNFKEQ. This CDR3 is 15 amino acids long. CDR3 region: CASSSDSGGAGELFF. The CDR3 DNA follows: TGTGCCAGCAGCTCCGACAGCGGGGGGGCCGGGGAGCTGTTTTTT.

The chain recombines TRBV2 with TRBJ1-1; no reliable D call. This CDR3 is built from 11 residues. Germline lookup yields CDR1 SNHLY and CDR2 FYNNEI. The V and J ends lost 8 bases and 1 base respectively, with 5 bases between them. The CDR3 protein is CASVGNTEAFF. The CDR3 nucleotides are TGTGCCAGCGTCGGGAACACTGAAGCTTTCTTT.

The V and J genes are TRBV3-1 (or the pseudogene TRBV3-2) and TRBJ1-3; D is perhaps TRBD1 (5 bases). With 6 bases removed from V and 1 base from J, the gap between germline ends came to 10 bases. CDR1 is LGHDT, CDR2 YNNKEL, per germline (reference sequence). The CDR3 consists of 14 residues. The CDR3 protein is CASRLGGSGNTIYF. The DNA for the CDR3 is TGTGCCAGCAGGTTGGGGGGGTCTGGAAACACCATATATTTT.

This chain joins TRBV18 and TRBJ1-2; 8 bases map to TRBD1. The CDR3 is 15 amino acids. J lost 7 bases, V lost 0 bases, and 7 bases had no gene match. The V gene's germline CDR1 is KGHSH and CDR2 LQKENI. In DNA, the CDR3 is TGTGCCAGCTCACCACCCGCCCAGGGGGCGGGTGGCTACACCTTC. The encoded protein is CASSPPAQGAGGYTF.

In its sample, this clone was seen once. This chain uses TRBV28 with TRBJ2-7, with D possibly being TRBD1 (6 bases). The CDR3 loop spans 12 amino acids. Germline V gives CDR1 MDHEN, CDR2 SYDVKM. V shed 6 bases and J shed 10 bases, with 16 bases lying between them. CDR3: CASSSDSFSQYF. The CDR3 DNA is TGTGCCAGCAGCTCGGACAGTTTTAGTCAGTACTTC.

V and J are TRBV3-1 (or the pseudogene TRBV3-2) and TRBJ2-3; 7 bases map to TRBD2. CDR3 size: 11 residues. Germline loops: CDR1 LGHDT, CDR2 YNNKEL (reference sequence). Trimming removed 1 base from V and 11 bases from J; junction bases left unmatched: 0. The DNA for the CDR3 is TGTGCCAGCAGCCAAGGGACTAGGCAGTATTTT. Translating it yields CASSQGTRQYF.

The chain joins TRBV4-2 to TRBJ1-5, with no clear D. CDR1 and CDR2 from the germline V gene are LGHNA and YNFKEQ. The V end was cut by 1 base, the J end by 0 bases, with 7 bases between. The CDR3 runs 15 residues. The CDR3 here is CASSQAVTSNQPQHF. The DNA of the CDR3 is TGTGCCAGCAGCCAAGCAGTCACTAGCAATCAGCCCCAGCATTTT.

The chain is built from TRBV7-9 and TRBJ1-1; the D is unclear. This CDR3 spans 13 amino acids. Between the trimmed V and J ends, which lost 7 bases and 3 bases, there was a span of 12 bases. Germline loops: CDR1 SEHNR, CDR2 FQNEAQ (reference sequence). CDR3 amino acids: CASNGIRDTEAFF. DNA for the CDR3: TGTGCCAGCAACGGGATCCGGGACACTGAAGCTTTCTTT.

V is TRBV5-1 and J is TRBJ2-1, with 14 bases identical to TRBD2. The germline CDR1 and CDR2 sequences are SGHRS and YFSETQ. V trimming: 5 bases; J trimming: 8 bases; junction bases outside the gene matches: 12. The CDR3 runs to 17 residues. CDR3 sequence (DNA): TGCGCCAGCAGGACCTTATGGACTAGCGGGGGGTCCGATGAGCAGTTCTTC. Protein product: CASRTLWTSGGSDEQFF.

The CDR3 nucleotides read TGTGCCTGGACACAGGCTTCGTATGGCTACACCTTC. Translated: CAWTQASYGYTF. The chain is built from TRBV30 and TRBJ1-2; perhaps TRBD1 as D (5 bases). The CDR3 is 12 amino acids. Germline V gene data show CDR1 as GTSNPN and CDR2 as SVGIG (reference sequence). The V end was cut by 4 bases, the J end by 5 bases, with 11 bases between.

The V gene is TRBV6-1, the J gene TRBJ1-1; 9 bases are a match to TRBD1. The ends lost 2 bases at V and 5 bases at J; junction bases unmatched: 9. The germline V gene has CDR1 MNHNS and CDR2 SASEGT. CDR3 length equals 16 residues. CDR3 coding DNA: TGTGCCAGCAGTGAACCTCCCACGGACAGGGGAACTGAAGCTTTCTTT. As protein: CASSEPPTDRGTEAFF.

The V gene is TRBV30, the J gene TRBJ1-2; 9 bases agree with TRBD1. CDR1 and CDR2 from the germline V gene are GTSNPN and SVGIG (reference sequence). Trimming at V came to 4 bases and at J to 4 bases, leaving 10 bases not matched to a gene. The length of the CDR3 is 15 residues. CDR3 bases: TGTGCCTGGAACGGGGGGACAGGGCGCGGCTATGGCTACACCTTC. Translating gives CAWNGGTGRGYGYTF.

CDR3 sequence reads: CASIAGGSQETQYF. The CDR3 DNA reads as TGTGCCAGCATAGCGGGGGGAAGCCAAGAGACCCAGTACTTC. The rearrangement joins TRBV19 to TRBJ2-5; TRBD2 agrees at 10 bases. J was trimmed by 1 base and V by 9 bases; bases with no gene match: 5. The CDR3 consists of 14 residues. Germline assignment: CDR1 LNHDA and CDR2 SQIVND (reference sequence).